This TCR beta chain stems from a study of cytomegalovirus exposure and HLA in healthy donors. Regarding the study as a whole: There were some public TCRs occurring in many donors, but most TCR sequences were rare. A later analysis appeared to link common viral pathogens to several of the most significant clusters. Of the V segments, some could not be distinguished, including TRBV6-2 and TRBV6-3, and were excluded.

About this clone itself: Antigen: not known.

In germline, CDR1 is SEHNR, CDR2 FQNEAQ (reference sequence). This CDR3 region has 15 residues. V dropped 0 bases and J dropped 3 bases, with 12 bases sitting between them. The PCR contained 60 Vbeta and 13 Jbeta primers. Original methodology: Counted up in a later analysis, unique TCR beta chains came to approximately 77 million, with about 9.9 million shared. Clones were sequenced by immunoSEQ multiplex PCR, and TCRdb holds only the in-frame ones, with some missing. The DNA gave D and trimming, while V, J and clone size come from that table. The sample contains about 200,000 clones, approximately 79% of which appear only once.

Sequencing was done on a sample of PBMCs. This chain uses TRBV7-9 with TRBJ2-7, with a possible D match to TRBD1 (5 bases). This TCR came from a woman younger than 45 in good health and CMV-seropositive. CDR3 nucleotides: TGTGCCAGCAGCTTAGCGGGCGGACACGGCTACGAGCAGTACTTC. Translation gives CASSLAGGHGYEQYF.